The clone carrying this T cell receptor beta chain was recorded many times. One entry per CDR3 protein, called by TCRdb with MiXCR from the RT-PCR reads. The repertoire holds some 1,600 distinct CDR3 sequences, with roughly a sixth as singletons. This specimen comes from a study of patients and donors after allogeneic stem cell transplantation. Germline V gene lookup returns CDR1 SGHKS and CDR2 YYEKEE (reference sequence). CDR3 length equals 14 residues. V lost 4 bases to trimming and J lost 5 bases, with 13 bases between them. Sequencing was performed on blood, either unsorted or a sorted T cell fraction (not recorded which). The J gene is TRBJ2-1, the V gene TRBV5-5; D unclear. This clonotype was sampled from a human donor who was either an allogeneic HSCT recipient or a stem cell or donor lymphocyte infusion donor (not recorded which). It is not recorded whose cells these are; they may come from a transplant donor. CDR3 protein: CASSQISNNNEQFF. The DNA for the CDR3 is TGTGCCAGCAGCCAAATTTCCAACAACAATGAGCAGTTCTTC.